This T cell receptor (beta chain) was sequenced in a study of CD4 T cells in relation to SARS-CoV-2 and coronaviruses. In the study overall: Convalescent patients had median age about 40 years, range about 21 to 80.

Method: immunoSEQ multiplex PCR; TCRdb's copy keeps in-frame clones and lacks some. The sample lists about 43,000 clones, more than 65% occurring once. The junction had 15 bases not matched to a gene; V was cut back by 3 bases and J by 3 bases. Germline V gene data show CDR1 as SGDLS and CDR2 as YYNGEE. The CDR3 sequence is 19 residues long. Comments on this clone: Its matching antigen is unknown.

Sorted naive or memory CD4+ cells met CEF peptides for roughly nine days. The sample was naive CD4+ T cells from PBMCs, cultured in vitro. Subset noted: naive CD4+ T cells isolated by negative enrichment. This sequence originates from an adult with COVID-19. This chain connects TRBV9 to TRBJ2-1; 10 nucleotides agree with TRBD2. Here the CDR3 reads CASSETLAGDLGFYNEQFF. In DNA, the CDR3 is TGTGCCAGCAGCGAGACGCTAGCGGGAGATCTGGGTTTCTACAATGAGCAGTTCTTC.